This is a list of T cell receptor beta chains from one sample in a study of T-cell reconstitution after alpha-beta-depleted transplantation in children. TCRdb reanalysed the PCR reads using MiXCR and keeps one entry per CDR3 protein. The sample records around 490,000 distinct CDR3 sequences, about an eighth being singletons. The specimen comprised PBMCs, mostly from graft donor cells, sampled 180 days after TCRalphabeta/CD19-depleted stem cell transplant. All receptors derive from a female patient younger than 10 who had a stem cell transplant for aplastic anemia, so the T cells may come from the graft donor. CDR3s include the opening cysteine and the closing phenylalanine or tryptophan. Each record gives: J gene, V gene, D gene, clone size, CDR3 DNA, CDR3 protein. D genes are given only for firm matches. The size field is filled for only some rows; it gives once, few, many or a size class.

j_gene: TRBJ1-2; v_gene: TRBV7-9; d_gene: NA; abundance: NA; CDR3nt: TGTGCCAGCAGCTTAAGTACAGTTGGCGGCTACACCTTC; CDR3aa: CASSLSTVGGYTF
j_gene: TRBJ2-2; v_gene: TRBV9; d_gene: TRBD2; abundance: few; CDR3nt: TGTGCCAGCAGCGTACGCTCGTCGGCGGGAGGAAACACCGGGGAGCTGTTTTTT; CDR3aa: CASSVRSSAGGNTGELFF
j_gene: TRBJ2-5; v_gene: TRBV14; d_gene: TRBD2; abundance: many; CDR3nt: TGTGCCAGCAGCCAATACAAGGGACTAGAAATTGAGACCCAGTACTTC; CDR3aa: CASSQYKGLEIETQYF
j_gene: TRBJ2-7; v_gene: TRBV12-5; d_gene: NA; abundance: few; CDR3nt: TGTGCTAGTGGTACCGACAACTCCTACGAGCAGTACTTC; CDR3aa: CASGTDNSYEQYF
j_gene: TRBJ2-2; v_gene: TRBV3-1; d_gene: NA; abundance: few; CDR3nt: TGTGCCAGCAGTGAGCGATTTCGAACCGGGGAGCTGTTTTTT; CDR3aa: CASSERFRTGELFF
j_gene: TRBJ1-5; v_gene: TRBV28; d_gene: TRBD1; abundance: few; CDR3nt: TGTGCCAGCAGTCCGCAAACTAAGACAGGGTCGGGGCAGCCCCAGCATTTT; CDR3aa: CASSPQTKTGSGQPQHF
j_gene: TRBJ2-2; v_gene: TRBV29-1; d_gene: TRBD1; abundance: few; CDR3nt: TGCAGCGTGAAGGACAGGGGGCTATACACCGGGGAGCTGTTTTTT; CDR3aa: CSVKDRGLYTGELFF
j_gene: TRBJ2-3; v_gene: TRBV5-1; d_gene: TRBD2; abundance: few; CDR3nt: TGCGCCAGCAGCTTGGGACTAGCTAGGGCAGATACGCAGTATTTT; CDR3aa: CASSLGLARADTQYF
j_gene: TRBJ1-2; v_gene: TRBV20-1; d_gene: TRBD1; abundance: NA; CDR3nt: TGCAGTGCTAGAGATCAGGGGGCGCATGGCTACACCTTC; CDR3aa: CSARDQGAHGYTF
j_gene: TRBJ1-3; v_gene: TRBV27; d_gene: NA; abundance: few; CDR3nt: TGTGCCAGCAGTTTATCCAGGGGAAACACCATATATTTT; CDR3aa: CASSLSRGNTIYF
j_gene: TRBJ2-5; v_gene: TRBV5-1; d_gene: TRBD1; abundance: NA; CDR3nt: TGCGCCAGCAGCCGCTTACAGGGGGCTCTAGAGACCCAGTACTTC; CDR3aa: CASSRLQGALETQYF
j_gene: TRBJ2-2; v_gene: TRBV20-1; d_gene: NA; abundance: NA; CDR3nt: TGCAGTGCTAGAACGGAGTGGACCGGGGAGCTGTTTTTT; CDR3aa: CSARTEWTGELFF
j_gene: TRBJ2-2; v_gene: TRBV4-1; d_gene: NA; abundance: NA; CDR3nt: TGCGCCAGCAGCCAAAGCAGGGGACAAACATTAGGGGAGCTGTTTTTT; CDR3aa: CASSQSRGQTLGELFF
j_gene: TRBJ1-2; v_gene: TRBV7-2; d_gene: TRBD1; abundance: many; CDR3nt: TGTGCCAGCAGCTTAGGTGGGACAGGGGGCAACTATGGCTACACCTTC; CDR3aa: CASSLGGTGGNYGYTF
j_gene: TRBJ1-1; v_gene: TRBV5-1; d_gene: TRBD1; abundance: few; CDR3nt: TGCGCCAGCAGCTTGGATACAGGGGGGAACACTGAAGCTTTCTTT; CDR3aa: CASSLDTGGNTEAFF
j_gene: TRBJ2-5; v_gene: TRBV12-3/TRBV12-4; d_gene: NA; abundance: NA; CDR3nt: TGTGCCAGCAGTTTATTGCGGGGAGAGACCCAGTACTTC; CDR3aa: CASSLLRGETQYF
j_gene: TRBJ2-5; v_gene: TRBV11-3; d_gene: NA; abundance: few; CDR3nt: TGTGCCAGCAGTTCCAGTGGGGGCGTGGAGACCCAGTACTTC; CDR3aa: CASSSSGGVETQYF
j_gene: TRBJ2-7; v_gene: TRBV29-1; d_gene: NA; abundance: NA; CDR3nt: TGCAGCGTTGACCACAGTGGGAGAGGGGCCTACGAGCAGTACTTC; CDR3aa: CSVDHSGRGAYEQYF
j_gene: TRBJ2-7; v_gene: TRBV5-5; d_gene: TRBD2; abundance: NA; CDR3nt: TGTGCCAGCAGCTGGGGGACTAGCACTCATTCCTACGAGCAGTACTTC; CDR3aa: CASSWGTSTHSYEQYF
j_gene: TRBJ1-2; v_gene: TRBV18; d_gene: TRBD1; abundance: few; CDR3nt: TGTGCCAGCTCACCACAGACAGGGGCGAGGATTGTCTATGGCTACACCTTC; CDR3aa: CASSPQTGARIVYGYTF
j_gene: TRBJ2-7; v_gene: TRBV7-2; d_gene: TRBD2; abundance: few; CDR3nt: TGTGCCAGCAGCTTAGCGGGGGGAGCGGGAGTATACTACGAGCAGTACTTC; CDR3aa: CASSLAGGAGVYYEQYF
j_gene: TRBJ2-1; v_gene: TRBV27; d_gene: TRBD1; abundance: few; CDR3nt: TGTGCCAGCAGTGGCCTGTTGGGGACAGGGGGAAATGAGCAGTTCTTC; CDR3aa: CASSGLLGTGGNEQFF
j_gene: TRBJ2-7; v_gene: TRBV7-9; d_gene: NA; abundance: NA; CDR3nt: TGTGCCAGCAGCCCCGAGTACTATGCATACGAGCAGTACTTC; CDR3aa: CASSPEYYAYEQYF
j_gene: TRBJ2-1; v_gene: TRBV20-1; d_gene: TRBD2; abundance: many; CDR3nt: TGCAGTGCCCGGCTAGCGGGAGTAATCGGTGAGCAGTTCTTC; CDR3aa: CSARLAGVIGEQFF
j_gene: TRBJ1-4; v_gene: TRBV7-9; d_gene: NA; abundance: NA; CDR3nt: TGTGCCAGCAGCTTTGGTCTCCAAGGGGCAACTAATGAAAAACTGTTTTTT; CDR3aa: CASSFGLQGATNEKLFF
j_gene: TRBJ2-7; v_gene: TRBV7-2; d_gene: TRBD2; abundance: NA; CDR3nt: TGTGCCAGCAGCTACAAATCGCGGGGGATATACGAGCAGTACTTC; CDR3aa: CASSYKSRGIYEQYF
j_gene: TRBJ2-4; v_gene: TRBV7-2; d_gene: NA; abundance: few; CDR3nt: TGTGCCAGCAGCTTAATGGAGGGGGCCAAAAACATTCAGTACTTC; CDR3aa: CASSLMEGAKNIQYF
j_gene: TRBJ1-1; v_gene: TRBV6-5; d_gene: TRBD1; abundance: NA; CDR3nt: TGTGCCAGCAGTTACGGACAGGGACAGGGGAAGACTGAAGCTTTCTTT; CDR3aa: CASSYGQGQGKTEAFF
j_gene: TRBJ2-3; v_gene: TRBV7-9; d_gene: TRBD2; abundance: few; CDR3nt: TGTGCCAGCAGCCCAATCGGACTAGCGGGACTCACAGATACGCAGTATTTT; CDR3aa: CASSPIGLAGLTDTQYF
j_gene: TRBJ2-1; v_gene: TRBV20-1; d_gene: NA; abundance: few; CDR3nt: TGCAGTGCTAGAGATGTAGGCTACGAGGCGTACAATGAGCAGTTCTTC; CDR3aa: CSARDVGYEAYNEQFF
j_gene: TRBJ2-3; v_gene: TRBV3-1; d_gene: TRBD1; abundance: many; CDR3nt: TGTGCCAGCAGCCAAGCCCTTCTTACAGGGGGCACGCAGTATTTT; CDR3aa: CASSQALLTGGTQYF
j_gene: TRBJ2-1; v_gene: TRBV20-1; d_gene: TRBD2; abundance: NA; CDR3nt: TGCAGTGCCTACCCTTTGACTAGCGGGAGCCACAATGAGCAGTTCTTC; CDR3aa: CSAYPLTSGSHNEQFF